The subject of this entry is one TCR beta chain. The antigen is not known. Relative to the germline gene, one junction end is altered; a read error may explain this. This sample is part of a study of regulatory T cells in long-lasting Graves disease. Combining iRepertoire HTBI primers with Arm-PCR of CDR3 regions, the authors built TCR beta libraries. TCRdb processed the multiplex PCR reads anew with MiXCR; each CDR3 protein has one entry. This table has fewer than 400,000 distinct CDR3 sequences, around 20% appearing once. Findings of the study overall: Accuracy may have suffered from the small sample size.

CDR1 is MDHEN and CDR2 is SYDVKM in the germline V gene. This CDR3 contains 18 residues. Time point meaning: persistent/refractory GD, antithyroid drugs over 5 years with positive TRAb. PBMCs were the source of the RNA used for TCR sequencing. The authors drew about 9 milliliters of peripheral blood into EDTA tubes. The source of this sequence is a female donor with Graves disease. This chain connects TRBV28 to TRBJ2-4, with 7 bases lining up with TRBD1. Source: peripheral blood mononuclear cells (PBMCs), taken when the disease was refractory, from a patient treated with antithyroid drugs. The CDR3 nucleotides read TGTGCCAGCAGTTTGGTTCAGGACAGGAGAATAGCCAAAAACATTCATTACTTC. Encoded protein: CASSLVQDRRIAKNIHYF.